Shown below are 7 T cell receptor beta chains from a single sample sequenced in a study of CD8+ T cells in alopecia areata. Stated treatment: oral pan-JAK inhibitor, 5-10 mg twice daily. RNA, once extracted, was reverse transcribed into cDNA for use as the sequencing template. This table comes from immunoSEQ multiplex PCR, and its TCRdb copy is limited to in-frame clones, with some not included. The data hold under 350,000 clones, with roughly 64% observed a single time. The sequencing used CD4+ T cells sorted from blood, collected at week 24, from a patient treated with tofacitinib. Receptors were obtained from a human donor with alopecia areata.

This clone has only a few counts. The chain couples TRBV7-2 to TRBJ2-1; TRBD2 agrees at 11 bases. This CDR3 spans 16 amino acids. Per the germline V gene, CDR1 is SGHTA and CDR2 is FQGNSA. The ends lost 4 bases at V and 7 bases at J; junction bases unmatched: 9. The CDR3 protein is CASSSRLAGTGNEQFF. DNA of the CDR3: TGTGCCAGCAGCTCCAGACTAGCGGGAACGGGAAATGAGCAGTTCTTC.

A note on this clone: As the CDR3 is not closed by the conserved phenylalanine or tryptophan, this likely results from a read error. CDR3 sequence: CAWGDRASQPQHS. CDR3 nucleotide sequence: TGTGCCTGGGGGGACAGGGCTTCTCAGCCCCAGCATTCT. V is TRBV30 and J is TRBJ1-5; the match to TRBD1 covers 9 bases. This CDR3 has 13 amino acids. Germline lookup yields CDR1 GTSNPN and CDR2 SVGIG (reference sequence). V dropped 5 bases and J dropped 6; count of bases not matched to a gene: 5.

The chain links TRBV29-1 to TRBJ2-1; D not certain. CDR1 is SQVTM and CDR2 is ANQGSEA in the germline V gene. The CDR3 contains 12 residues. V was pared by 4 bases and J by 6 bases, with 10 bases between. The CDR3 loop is CSVGGWVNEQFF. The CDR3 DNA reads TGCAGCGTTGGAGGTTGGGTCAATGAGCAGTTCTTC.

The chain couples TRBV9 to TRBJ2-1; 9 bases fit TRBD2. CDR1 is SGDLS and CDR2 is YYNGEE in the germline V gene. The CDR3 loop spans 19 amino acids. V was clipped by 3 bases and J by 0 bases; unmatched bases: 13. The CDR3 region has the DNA TGTGCCAGCAGCGGTGGAGGGACTAGCTTCCGTGGCTCCTACAATGAGCAGTTCTTC. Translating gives CASSGGGTSFRGSYNEQFF.

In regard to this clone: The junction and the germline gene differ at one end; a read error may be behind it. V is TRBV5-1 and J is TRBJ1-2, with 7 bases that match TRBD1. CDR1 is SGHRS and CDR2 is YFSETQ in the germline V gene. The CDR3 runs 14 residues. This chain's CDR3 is CTSRPGTENYGYTF. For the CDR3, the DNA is TGCACCAGCAGACCCGGGACAGAGAACTATGGCTACACCTTC.

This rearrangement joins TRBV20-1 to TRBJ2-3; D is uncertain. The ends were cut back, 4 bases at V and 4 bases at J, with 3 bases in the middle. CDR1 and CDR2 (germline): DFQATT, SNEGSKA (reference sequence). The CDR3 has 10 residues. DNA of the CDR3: TGCAGTGCTATGGCAGATACGCAGTATTTT. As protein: CSAMADTQYF.

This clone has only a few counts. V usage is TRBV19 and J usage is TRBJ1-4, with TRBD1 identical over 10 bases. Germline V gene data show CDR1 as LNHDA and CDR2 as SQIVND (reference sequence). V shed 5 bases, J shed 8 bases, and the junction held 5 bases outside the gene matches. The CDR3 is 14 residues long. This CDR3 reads CASSDGTGDEKLFF. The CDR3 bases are TGTGCCAGTAGTGACGGGACAGGGGACGAAAAACTGTTTTTT.